The clone carrying this T cell receptor beta chain has only a few counts. Antigen specificity is unknown. This record belongs to a study of CD8+ T cells in alopecia areata. Reverse transcribed after extraction, RNA yielded cDNA as the sequencing template. Sequencing used immunoSEQ multiplex PCR; TCRdb keeps in-frame clones, though not all of them. The sample contains 200,000 to 250,000 clones, just over 55% of which appear only once. Whole-study findings and limits: Patients shared TCRs less clearly than mice did, possibly owing to HLA. Especially in alopecia totalis/universalis, lesional scalp showed greater clonality than normal scalp did.

Germline V gene lookup returns CDR1 SGHTA and CDR2 FQGNSA. The CDR3 consists of 13 residues. Trimming removed 5 bases from V and 3 bases from J, with 10 bases in between. The sequence came from a human donor in good health. Sequenced: CD8+ T cells sorted from blood. The chain joins TRBV7-2 to TRBJ2-5, with unresolved D. The CDR3 DNA follows: TGTGCCAGCAGCCCGGCTGCGGAAGAGACCCAGTACTTC. Its protein product is CASSPAAEETQYF.